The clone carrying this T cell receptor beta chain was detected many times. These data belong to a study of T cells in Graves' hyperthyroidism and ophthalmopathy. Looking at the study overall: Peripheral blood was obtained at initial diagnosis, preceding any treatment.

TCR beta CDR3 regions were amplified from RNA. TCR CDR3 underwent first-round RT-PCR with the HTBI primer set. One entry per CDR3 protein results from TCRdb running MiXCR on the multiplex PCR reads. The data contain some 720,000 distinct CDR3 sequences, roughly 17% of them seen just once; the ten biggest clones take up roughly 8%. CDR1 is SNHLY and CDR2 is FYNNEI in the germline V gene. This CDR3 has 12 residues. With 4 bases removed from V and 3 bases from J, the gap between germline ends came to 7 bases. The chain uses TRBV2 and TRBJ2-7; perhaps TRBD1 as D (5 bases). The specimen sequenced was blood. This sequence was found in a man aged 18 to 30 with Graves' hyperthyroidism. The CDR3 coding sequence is TGTGCCAGCAGTGGACAGAGCTACGAGCAGTACTTC. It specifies CASSGQSYEQYF.